Described below is a single T cell receptor (beta chain) sequence and its context. Germline loops: CDR1 WNHNN, CDR2 SYGVQD (reference sequence). CDR3 length: 15 residues. V lost 0 bases and J 2 bases, leaving 11 bases between the germline ends. This record belongs to a study of blood T cell repertoires in COVID-19. Study-wide context: Acute and convalescent COVID-19 samples came from the United States, Italy and Spain. Nucleic acid was either cDNA or gDNA, and it came from T cells, B-cell-depleted T cells, or PBMCs.

Original methodology: Nucleated cell number was recorded as an estimate derived from reference gene primer amplification. Data came from immunoSEQ multiplex PCR; TCRdb stores just in-frame clones and leaves some out. From that table come the V and J calls and clone size; the DNA was used to work out D and trimming. The table includes approximately 290,000 clones, 80% to 90% detected once. What was sequenced was PBMCs or T cells enriched from blood (not recorded which). The source is a woman aged 25 to 39 who had recovered from COVID-19. This chain joins TRBV10-1 and TRBJ2-7, with D hard to call. The CDR3 reads CASSESKSPPYEQYF. The CDR3, as DNA: TGCGCCAGCAGTGAGTCGAAGAGTCCCCCCTACGAGCAGTACTTC.